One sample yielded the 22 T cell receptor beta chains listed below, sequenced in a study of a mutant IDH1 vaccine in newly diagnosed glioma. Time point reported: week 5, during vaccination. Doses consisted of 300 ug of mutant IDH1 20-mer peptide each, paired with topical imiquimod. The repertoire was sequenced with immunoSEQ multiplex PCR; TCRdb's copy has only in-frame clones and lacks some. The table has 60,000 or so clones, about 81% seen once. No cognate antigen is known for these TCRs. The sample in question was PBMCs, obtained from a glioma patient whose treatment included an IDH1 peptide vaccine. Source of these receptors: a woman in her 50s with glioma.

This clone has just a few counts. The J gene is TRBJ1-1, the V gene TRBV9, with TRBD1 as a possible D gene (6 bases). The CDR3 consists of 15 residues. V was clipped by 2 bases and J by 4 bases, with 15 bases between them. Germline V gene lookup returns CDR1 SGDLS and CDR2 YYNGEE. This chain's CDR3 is CASSVGASISTEAFF. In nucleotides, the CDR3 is TGTGCCAGCAGCGTGGGGGCCTCTATAAGCACTGAAGCTTTCTTT.

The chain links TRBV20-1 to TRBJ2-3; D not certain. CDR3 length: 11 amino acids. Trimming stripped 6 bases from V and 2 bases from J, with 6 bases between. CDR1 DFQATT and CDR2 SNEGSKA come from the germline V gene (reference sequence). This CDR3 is CSARPTDTQYF. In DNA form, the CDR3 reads TGCAGTGCCCGGCCCACAGATACGCAGTATTTT.

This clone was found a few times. The CDR3 DNA sequence: TGTGCCAGCAGCTTAGGGGACGGGGAGCTGTTTTTT. Amino acids: CASSLGDGELFF. The chain employs TRBV7-3 and TRBJ2-2, with no clear D. V shed 2 bases and J shed 7 bases, with 5 bases lying between them. CDR3 size: 12 residues. CDR1 and CDR2 from the germline V gene are SGHTA and FQGTGA.

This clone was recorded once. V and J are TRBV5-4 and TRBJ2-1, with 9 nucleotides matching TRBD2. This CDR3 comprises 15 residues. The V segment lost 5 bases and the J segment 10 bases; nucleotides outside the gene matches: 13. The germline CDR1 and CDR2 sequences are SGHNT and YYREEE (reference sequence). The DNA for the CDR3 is TGTGCCAGCAGTCTTGGACGGACTAGCGATGGGGAGCAGTTCTTC. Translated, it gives CASSLGRTSDGEQFF.

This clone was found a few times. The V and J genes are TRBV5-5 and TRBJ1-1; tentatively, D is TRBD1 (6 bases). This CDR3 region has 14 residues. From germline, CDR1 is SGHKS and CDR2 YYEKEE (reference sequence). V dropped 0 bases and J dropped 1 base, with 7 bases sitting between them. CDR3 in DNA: TGTGCCAGCAGCTTGGCAGGGGCGAACACTGAAGCTTTCTTT. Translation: CASSLAGANTEAFF.

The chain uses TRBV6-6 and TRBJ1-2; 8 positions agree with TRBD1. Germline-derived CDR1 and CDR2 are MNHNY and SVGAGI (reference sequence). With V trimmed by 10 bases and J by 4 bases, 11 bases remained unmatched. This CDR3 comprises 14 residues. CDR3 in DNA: TGTGCCACACGGGTCACAGGGGGATCCTATGGCTACACCTTC. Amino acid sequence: CATRVTGGSYGYTF.

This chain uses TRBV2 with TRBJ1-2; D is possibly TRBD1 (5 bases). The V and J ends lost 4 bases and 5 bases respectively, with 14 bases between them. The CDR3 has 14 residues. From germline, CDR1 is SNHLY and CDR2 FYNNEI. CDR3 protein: CASSGTSSGYGYTF. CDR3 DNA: TGTGCCAGCAGTGGGACAAGTTCAGGGTATGGCTACACCTTC.

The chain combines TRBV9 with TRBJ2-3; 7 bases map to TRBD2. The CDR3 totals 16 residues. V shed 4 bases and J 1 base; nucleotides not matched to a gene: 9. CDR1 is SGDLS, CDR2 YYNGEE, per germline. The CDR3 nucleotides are TGTGCCAGCAGCCCCCGACTAGCCTCACGCACAGATACGCAGTATTTT. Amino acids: CASSPRLASRTDTQYF.

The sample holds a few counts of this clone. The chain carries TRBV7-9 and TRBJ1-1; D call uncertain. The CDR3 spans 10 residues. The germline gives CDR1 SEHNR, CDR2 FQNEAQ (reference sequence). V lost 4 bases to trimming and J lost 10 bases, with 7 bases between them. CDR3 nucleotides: TGTGCCAGCAGCTCCGGAGGAGCTTTCTTT. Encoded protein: CASSSGGAFF. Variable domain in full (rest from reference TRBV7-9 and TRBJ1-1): DTGVSQNPRHKITKRGQNVTFRCDPISEHNRLYWYRQTLGQGPEFLTYFQNEAQLEKSRLLSDRFSAERPKGSFSTLEIQRTEQGDSAMYLCASSSGGAFFGQGTRLTVV.

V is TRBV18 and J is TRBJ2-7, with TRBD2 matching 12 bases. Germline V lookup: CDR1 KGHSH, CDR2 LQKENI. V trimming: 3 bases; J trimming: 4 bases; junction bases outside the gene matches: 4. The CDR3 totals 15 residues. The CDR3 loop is CASSPGLAGRYEQYF. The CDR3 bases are TGTGCCAGCTCACCCGGACTAGCGGGGAGGTACGAGCAGTACTTC.

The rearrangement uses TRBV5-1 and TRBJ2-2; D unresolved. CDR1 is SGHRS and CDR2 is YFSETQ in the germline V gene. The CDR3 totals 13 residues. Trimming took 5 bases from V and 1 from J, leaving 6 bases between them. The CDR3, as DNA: TGCGCCAGCAGGGGTTGGAACACCGGGGAGCTGTTTTTT. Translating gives CASRGWNTGELFF.

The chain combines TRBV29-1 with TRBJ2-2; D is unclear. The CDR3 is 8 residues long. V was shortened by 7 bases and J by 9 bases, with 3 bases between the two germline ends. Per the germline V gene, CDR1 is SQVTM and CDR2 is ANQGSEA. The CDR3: CSERELFF. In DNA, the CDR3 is TGCAGCGAACGGGAGCTGTTTTTT.

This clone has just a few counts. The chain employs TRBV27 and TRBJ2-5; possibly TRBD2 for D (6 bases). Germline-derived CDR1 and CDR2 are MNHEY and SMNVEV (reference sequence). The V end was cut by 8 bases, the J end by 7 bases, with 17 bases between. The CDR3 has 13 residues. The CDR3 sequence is CASSSVTEGTQYF. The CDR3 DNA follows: TGTGCCAGCTCTAGCGTGACAGAGGGGACCCAGTACTTC.

DNA of the CDR3: TGTGCCAGCAGCTTCACGGGAGATGGCTACACCTTC. Translating it yields CASSFTGDGYTF. The genes are TRBV7-9 and TRBJ1-2, with D unresolved. V gave up 3 bases and J gave up 6 bases, with 8 bases separating them. From germline, CDR1 is SEHNR and CDR2 FQNEAQ (reference sequence). CDR3 length equals 12 residues. Combining the CDR3 with reference TRBV7-9 and TRBJ1-2 gives the whole variable domain DTGVSQNPRHKITKRGQNVTFRCDPISEHNRLYWYRQTLGQGPEFLTYFQNEAQLEKSRLLSDRFSAERPKGSFSTLEIQRTEQGDSAMYLCASSFTGDGYTFGSGTRLTVV.

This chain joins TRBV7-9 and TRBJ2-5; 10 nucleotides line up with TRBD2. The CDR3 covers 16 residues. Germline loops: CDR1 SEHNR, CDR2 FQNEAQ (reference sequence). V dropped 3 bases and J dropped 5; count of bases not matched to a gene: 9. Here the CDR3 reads CASSFGSGGAGETQYF. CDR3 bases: TGTGCCAGCAGCTTCGGCAGCGGGGGGGCCGGGGAGACCCAGTACTTC.

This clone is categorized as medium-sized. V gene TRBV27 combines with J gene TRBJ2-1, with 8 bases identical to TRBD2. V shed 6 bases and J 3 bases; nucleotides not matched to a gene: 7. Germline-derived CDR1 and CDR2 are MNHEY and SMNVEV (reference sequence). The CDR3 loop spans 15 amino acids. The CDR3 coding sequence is TGTGCCAGCAGCCCGGGACTAGAGATCTACAATGAGCAGTTCTTC. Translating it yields CASSPGLEIYNEQFF.

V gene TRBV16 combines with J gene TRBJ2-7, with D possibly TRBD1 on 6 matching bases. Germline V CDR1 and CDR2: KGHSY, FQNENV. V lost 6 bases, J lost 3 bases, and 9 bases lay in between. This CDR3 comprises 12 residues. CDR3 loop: CASSLQGYEQYF. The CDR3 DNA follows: TGTGCCAGCAGTCTACAGGGCTACGAGCAGTACTTC.

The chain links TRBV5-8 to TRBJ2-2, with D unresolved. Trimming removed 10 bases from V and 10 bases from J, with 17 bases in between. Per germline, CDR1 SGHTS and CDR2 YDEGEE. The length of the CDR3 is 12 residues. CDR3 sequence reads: CALPSLRAELFF. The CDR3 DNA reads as TGTGCCCTCCCCTCTCTCCGGGCGGAGCTGTTTTTT.

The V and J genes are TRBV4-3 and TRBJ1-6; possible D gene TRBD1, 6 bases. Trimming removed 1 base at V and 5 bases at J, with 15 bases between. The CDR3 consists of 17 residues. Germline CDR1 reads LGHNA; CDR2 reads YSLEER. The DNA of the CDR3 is TGCGCCAGCAGCCAAGTTTCCTCCGGGACACATAATTCACCCCTCCACTTT. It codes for CASSQVSSGTHNSPLHF.

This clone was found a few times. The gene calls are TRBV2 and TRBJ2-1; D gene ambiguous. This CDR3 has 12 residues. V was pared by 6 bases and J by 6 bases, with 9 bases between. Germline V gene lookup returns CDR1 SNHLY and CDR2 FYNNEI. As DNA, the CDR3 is TGTGCCAGCAGGGCTAGTCGCAATGAGCAGTTCTTC. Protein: CASRASRNEQFF.

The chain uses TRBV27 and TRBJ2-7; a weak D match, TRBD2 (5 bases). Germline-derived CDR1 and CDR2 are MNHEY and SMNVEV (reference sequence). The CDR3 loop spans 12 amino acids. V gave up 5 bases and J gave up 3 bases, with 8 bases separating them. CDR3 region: CASSGLNYEQYF. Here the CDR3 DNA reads TGTGCCAGCAGTGGACTGAACTACGAGCAGTACTTC.

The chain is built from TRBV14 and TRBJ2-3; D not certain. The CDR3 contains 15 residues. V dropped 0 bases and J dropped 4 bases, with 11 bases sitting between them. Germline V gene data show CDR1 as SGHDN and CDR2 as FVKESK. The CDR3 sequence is CASSQDPESADTQYF. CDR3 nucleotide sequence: TGTGCCAGCAGCCAAGATCCCGAAAGCGCAGATACGCAGTATTTT.